Ten or more counts support the clone carrying this T cell receptor (beta chain). The antigen is not known. Trimming removed 8 bases at V and 0 bases at J, with 13 bases between. CDR1 and CDR2 (germline): SQVTM, ANQGSEA. The CDR3 totals 13 residues. This record comes from a study of T-cell reconstitution after alpha-beta-depleted transplantation in children. Preparation of the TCRbeta library involved a method that used unique molecular identifiers. TCRdb fed the PCR reads into MiXCR, producing one record per CDR3 protein. This table has some 300,000 distinct CDR3 sequences, roughly 8.2% appearing once. Study conclusions and caveats: The study reportedly traced alpha-beta T cells about two months after transplant to several hundred expanded graft clones. From surviving recipient T cells and thymic progenitors came the high day-60 TCRbeta diversity observed in some patients. T-cell numbers and diversity one year post-transplant derived largely from freshly generated T cells.

The TCR originated in a female patient aged 2-15 years who had a stem cell transplant for Fanconi anemia, so the T cells may come from the graft donor. This chain joins TRBV29-1 and TRBJ1-1; D ambiguous. The input for sequencing was peripheral blood, taken 360 days after TCRalphabeta/CD19-depleted stem cell transplant. This CDR3 reads CSCFFPMNTEAFF. CDR3 coding DNA: TGCAGCTGCTTCTTCCCCATGAACACTGAAGCTTTCTTT.